Following are 20 T cell receptor beta chains from one sample sequenced in a study of cytomegalovirus exposure and HLA in healthy donors (dated by TCRdb to 2016 to 2017). To prepare the library, the immunoSEQ multiplex PCR assay was applied. A mixture of 60 forward primers for TCR Vbeta segments and 13 reverse primers for TCR Jbeta segments was used in the multiplex PCR. The table was pulled from immuneACCESS by TCRdb, which kept in-frame rearrangements only. Such tables lose some clones; where checked, under half of the loss comes from unresolved V genes, and the rest has no known cause. This sample lists under 150,000 clones; roughly 82% were detected once. The top ten constitute roughly 1.1% of the sample. Sequencing was done on a sample of PBMCs. Every receptor here comes from a boy younger than 18 in good health and CMV-seronegative.

The rearrangement joins TRBV7-2 to TRBJ2-7, with TRBD1 matching over 9 bases. Germline V CDR1 and CDR2: SGHTA, FQGNSA. This CDR3 is built from 15 residues. With V trimmed by 1 base and J by 4 bases, 5 bases remained unmatched. In nucleotides, the CDR3 is TGTGCCAGCAGCTTAGTCGTGACAGGGGGGTACGAGCAGTACTTC. This sequence encodes CASSLVVTGGYEQYF.

The chain has TRBV7-6 and TRBJ2-1; 8 bases line up with TRBD2. V was pared by 1 base and J by 3 bases, with 5 bases of the junction left unmatched. Germline assignment: CDR1 SGHVS and CDR2 FNYEAQ. This CDR3 comprises 16 residues. CDR3 nucleotides: TGTGCCAGCAGCTTAGTTGTAGCGGGGAACTACAATGAGCAGTTCTTC. Residues: CASSLVVAGNYNEQFF.

Here the CDR3 reads CASSYGGPDTQYF. Here the CDR3 DNA reads TGTGCCAGCAGTTACGGAGGGCCAGATACGCAGTATTTT. This chain connects TRBV6-6 to TRBJ2-3, with D possibly TRBD2 on 6 matching bases. CDR3 length: 13 amino acids. Germline assignment: CDR1 MNHNY and CDR2 SVGAGI (reference sequence). The germline V and J ends were trimmed by 2 bases and 4 bases, with 7 bases remaining between them.

This rearrangement joins TRBV7-2 to TRBJ2-5; 8 nucleotides match TRBD2. In germline, CDR1 is SGHTA, CDR2 FQGNSA. The CDR3 totals 14 residues. With V trimmed by 6 bases and J by 4 bases, 7 bases remained unmatched. The CDR3 nucleotides are TGTGCCAGCAGTCAGGCGGGGGGTCGAGAGACCCAGTACTTC. It specifies CASSQAGGRETQYF.

The gene calls are TRBV25-1 and TRBJ2-7, with TRBD1 as a possible D gene (5 bases). V was trimmed by 0 bases and J by 2 bases, leaving 17 bases between them. Germline values: CDR1 MGHDK, CDR2 SYGVNS. The length of the CDR3 is 17 residues. The chain's CDR3 is CASSEYNGAGKAYEQYF. The CDR3 nucleotides read TGTGCCAGCAGTGAATATAATGGGGCAGGGAAAGCCTACGAGCAGTACTTC.

This chain connects TRBV5-4 to TRBJ2-7; the D gene is possibly TRBD1 (6 bases). This CDR3 has 13 residues. Trimming removed 0 bases from V and 4 bases from J, with 8 bases in between. CDR1 SGHNT and CDR2 YYREEE come from the germline V gene (reference sequence). In DNA form, the CDR3 reads TGTGCCAGCAGCTTGGCGGGACAATACGAGCAGTACTTC. This translates into CASSLAGQYEQYF.

Here the CDR3 reads CASSPGLAGNEQFF. CDR3 nucleotides: TGTGCCAGCAGCCCGGGACTAGCCGGCAATGAGCAGTTCTTC. V gene TRBV9 combines with J gene TRBJ2-1; TRBD2 matches at 9 bases. After removal of 4 bases from V and 6 bases from J, the junction contained 5 bases not matched to a gene. Germline V gives CDR1 SGDLS, CDR2 YYNGEE. The CDR3 totals 14 residues.

This clone has a single count. The genes are TRBV9 and TRBJ2-1; 10 bases align to TRBD2. Germline values: CDR1 SGDLS, CDR2 YYNGEE. The CDR3 covers 16 residues. Unmatched junction bases numbered 9, after V lost 0 bases and J lost 9 bases. The CDR3 nucleotides are TGTGCCAGCAGCGTAGAAGCTAGCGGGAGTTTGGTTGAGCAGTTCTTC. This gives the protein CASSVEASGSLVEQFF.

The V and J genes are TRBV11-2 and TRBJ2-7; D possibly corresponds to TRBD2 (7 bases). Germline-derived CDR1 and CDR2 are SGHAT and FQNNGV. Trimming shortened V by 11 bases and J by 2 bases, and 16 bases separated the two germline ends. The CDR3 runs to 13 residues. The CDR3 loop is CAGGAGGTYEQYF. Here the CDR3 DNA reads TGTGCCGGGGGGGCCGGGGGCACCTACGAGCAGTACTTC.

This clone came up a few times. This chain joins TRBV30 and TRBJ2-1, with TRBD2 matching 9 bases. CDR1 and CDR2 (germline): GTSNPN, SVGIG (reference sequence). The CDR3 extends over 12 amino acids. V shed 8 bases and J 4 bases; nucleotides not matched to a gene: 3. CDR3 in DNA: TGTGCCGCTGCGGGAGGGTACAATGAGCAGTTCTTC. It codes for CAAAGGYNEQFF.

This rearrangement joins TRBV6-1 to TRBJ1-1, with 7 bases aligning to TRBD1. Losses at the gene ends were 8 bases for V and 4 bases for J; bases not matched to a gene: 7. This CDR3 region has 13 residues. The germline V gene has CDR1 MNHNS and CDR2 SASEGT. CDR3 region: CASLGGAGTEAFF. The CDR3 bases are TGTGCCAGCTTAGGGGGCGCGGGCACTGAAGCTTTCTTT.

This clone was observed a handful of times. The CDR3 here is CASTPTGGVTEAFF. The CDR3 DNA sequence: TGTGCCAGCACCCCGACAGGGGGAGTCACTGAAGCTTTCTTT. V usage is TRBV6-6 and J usage is TRBJ1-1, with 9 bases aligning to TRBD1. The V segment lost 7 bases and the J segment 4 bases; nucleotides outside the gene matches: 7. Germline V gene sequence: CDR1 MNHNY, CDR2 SVGAGI (reference sequence). This CDR3 region has 14 residues.

This chain uses TRBV19 with TRBJ1-2, with 12 bases fitting TRBD1. CDR1 and CDR2 (germline): LNHDA, SQIVND (reference sequence). The CDR3 has 18 residues. Trimming cost V 3 bases and J 4 bases; bases outside gene matches: 12. The CDR3 DNA sequence: TGTGCCAGTAGTATGGGGGGGACAGGGGGCCCGCTTTTCTATGGCTACACCTTC. Translation: CASSMGGTGGPLFYGYTF.

This chain uses TRBV11-2 with TRBJ2-1; 9 bases match TRBD2. The V gene's germline CDR1 is SGHAT and CDR2 FQNNGV. This CDR3 contains 15 residues. J lost 7 bases, V lost 7 bases, and 11 bases had no gene match. CDR3 sequence (DNA): TGTGCCAGCACCCTTGAGGGCGGGAGGGGGAATGAGCAGTTCTTC. Amino acids: CASTLEGGRGNEQFF.

The chain links TRBV19 to TRBJ2-3; 14 bases agree with TRBD2. This CDR3 is built from 16 residues. Germline CDR1 reads LNHDA; CDR2 reads SQIVND (reference sequence). V lost 3 bases and J lost 5; bases outside the gene matches: 4. The CDR3 DNA reads TGTGCCAGTAGTATCCCCGGACTAGCGGGAGGAGATACGCAGTATTTT. Translation: CASSIPGLAGGDTQYF.

This clone has only one observation. The V and J genes are TRBV10-3 and TRBJ1-5; 7 bases are a match to TRBD1. Germline CDR1 and CDR2: ENHRY and SYGVKD. The CDR3 extends over 15 amino acids. The trim removed 5 bases at V and 2 bases at J, leaving 6 bases unmatched. This CDR3 is CAISTDREGNQPQHF. In DNA form, the CDR3 reads TGTGCCATCAGTACAGACAGGGAGGGCAATCAGCCCCAGCATTTT.

This chain joins TRBV7-2 and TRBJ2-3; D not certain. The germline V gene has CDR1 SGHTA and CDR2 FQGNSA. The CDR3 extends over 13 amino acids. The V gene lost 6 bases and the J gene lost 0 bases, with 7 bases spanning the gap. The CDR3 spells CASSVESTDTQYF. The CDR3 nucleotides are TGTGCCAGCAGTGTGGAGAGCACAGATACGCAGTATTTT.

In this sample, this clone turned up a few times. This rearrangement joins TRBV7-3 to TRBJ2-3; D unresolved. The germline V gene has CDR1 SGHTA and CDR2 FQGTGA. V was pared by 2 bases and J by 4 bases, with 10 bases between. This CDR3 contains 14 residues. In nucleotides, the CDR3 is TGTGCCAGCAGCTTACTAGGTTCTTCAGATACGCAGTATTTT. Translating it yields CASSLLGSSDTQYF.

The sample holds a few counts of this clone. This rearrangement joins TRBV30 to TRBJ1-1; D gene uncertain. V lost 5 bases to trimming and J lost 3 bases, with 19 bases between them. The CDR3 has 15 residues. CDR1 and CDR2 from the germline V gene are GTSNPN and SVGIG (reference sequence). This CDR3 reads CAWCPPRGIDTEAFF. In nucleotides, the CDR3 is TGTGCCTGGTGTCCTCCCCGGGGAATCGACACTGAAGCTTTCTTT.

The chain joins TRBV19 to TRBJ2-3; tentatively, D is TRBD2 (6 bases). Trimming stripped 5 bases from V and 3 bases from J, with 15 bases between. The CDR3 length is 15 residues. Germline V lookup: CDR1 LNHDA, CDR2 SQIVND (reference sequence). The DNA for the CDR3 is TGTGCCAGTAGTTTGACCGGGACTGGGACAGATACGCAGTATTTT. Translating it yields CASSLTGTGTDTQYF.